Each of the 5 T cell receptor beta chains below was sequenced from the same sample in a study of T cells in localized non-small cell lung cancer (dated by TCRdb to 2019 to 2021). Library construction relied on the immunoSEQ multiplex PCR assay. TCRdb obtained this table from immuneACCESS and retained in-frame rearrangements with V and J assigned. These tables miss some clones; where compared with another copy, unresolved V genes account for less than half of the shortfall, and the remainder is unexplained. The sample profile shows roughly 20,000 clones; 88% of them were found once. The leading ten clones occupy roughly 30% of the sample. The sample consisted of peripheral blood mononuclear cells, taken before any cancer treatment. These receptors were taken from a male donor aged 60 or older with stage II lung adenocarcinoma.

CDR3 DNA sequence: TGCGCCAGCAGCTTTTCAGGCAGGGGGTCTGGCGGGGAGCTGTTTTTT. Protein sequence: CASSFSGRGSGGELFF. This sequence joins TRBV5-1 and TRBJ2-2, with 7 bases that match TRBD1. CDR3 length: 16 residues. In germline, CDR1 is SGHRS, CDR2 YFSETQ. J gave up 7 bases and V 2 bases, and 11 bases lay outside the gene matches.

The rearrangement links TRBV14 to TRBJ1-2; no clear D gene. The CDR3 has 15 residues. From germline, CDR1 is SGHDN and CDR2 FVKESK. The V and J ends lost 4 bases and 0 bases respectively, with 12 bases between them. CDR3 sequence reads: CASSLNSRANYGYTF. Here the CDR3 DNA reads TGTGCCAGCAGCCTAAACAGCCGTGCTAACTATGGCTACACCTTC.

V gene TRBV19 combines with J gene TRBJ2-5; weak D call: TRBD1 (5 bases). Trimming pared 10 bases from V and 1 base from J, leaving 13 bases between. Germline V lookup: CDR1 LNHDA, CDR2 SQIVND (reference sequence). The CDR3 contains 13 residues. CDR3 DNA sequence: TGTGCCATTACTCAGGGTGCCCAAGAGACCCAGTACTTC. Translated, it gives CAITQGAQETQYF. Full variable domain (rest looked up from reference TRBV19 and TRBJ2-5): DGGITQSPKYLFRKEGQNVTLSCEQNLNHDAMYWYRQDPGQGLRLIYYSQIVNDFQKGDIAEGYSVSREKKESFPLTVTSAQKNPTAFYLCAITQGAQETQYFGPGTRLLVL.

V is TRBV2 and J is TRBJ2-7; 7 positions match TRBD2. This CDR3 comprises 13 residues. Unmatched junction bases numbered 4, after V lost 8 bases and J lost 0 bases. Germline V gene lookup returns CDR1 SNHLY and CDR2 FYNNEI. The CDR3 spells CASVGGSSYEQYF. CDR3 coding DNA: TGTGCCAGCGTTGGCGGGAGCTCCTACGAGCAGTACTTC.

The V gene is TRBV28, the J gene TRBJ2-7; 9 nucleotides agree with TRBD1. This CDR3 contains 14 residues. J lost 6 bases, V lost 8 bases, and 11 bases had no gene match. The germline V gene has CDR1 MDHEN and CDR2 SYDVKM. The CDR3 spells CASGLHRGQGEQYF. Here the CDR3 DNA reads TGTGCCAGCGGGCTTCACAGGGGGCAAGGCGAGCAGTACTTC.